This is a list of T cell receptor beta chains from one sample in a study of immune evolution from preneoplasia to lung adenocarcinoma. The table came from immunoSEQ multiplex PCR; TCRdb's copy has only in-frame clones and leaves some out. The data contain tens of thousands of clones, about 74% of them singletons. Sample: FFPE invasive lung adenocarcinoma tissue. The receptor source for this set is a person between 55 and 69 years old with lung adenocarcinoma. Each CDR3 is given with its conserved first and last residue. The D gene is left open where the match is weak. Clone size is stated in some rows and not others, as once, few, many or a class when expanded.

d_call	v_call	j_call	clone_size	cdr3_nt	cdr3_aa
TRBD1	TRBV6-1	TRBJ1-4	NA	TGTGCCAGCAGTCTGACAGGGACTAATGAAAAACTGTTTTTT	CASSLTGTNEKLFF
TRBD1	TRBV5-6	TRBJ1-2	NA	TGTGCCAGCAGCTTGGTGACAGGGGGCTGGAACTATGGCTACACCTTC	CASSLVTGGWNYGYTF
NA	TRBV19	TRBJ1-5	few	TGTGCCAGTAGTTTACGGCAGGGCCATCAGCCCCAGCATTTT	CASSLRQGHQPQHF
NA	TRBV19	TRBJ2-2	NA	TGTGCCAGTAGTATAGTAGGAACCGGGGAGCTGTTTTTT	CASSIVGTGELFF
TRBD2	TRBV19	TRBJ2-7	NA	TGTGCCAGTAGTTTTAGCGGGAGGGCCAGGACCTACGAGCAGTACTTC	CASSFSGRARTYEQYF
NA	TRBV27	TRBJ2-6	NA	TGTGCCAGCAGTTTATTAGGCTCTGGGGCCAACGTCCTGACTTTC	CASSLLGSGANVLTF
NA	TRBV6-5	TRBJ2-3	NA	TGTGCCAGCAGCCTCTCGGGTGGCAGAGATACGCAGTATTTT	CASSLSGGRDTQYF
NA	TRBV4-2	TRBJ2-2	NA	TGTGCCAGCAGCGGGCAGAGGAACACCGGGGAGCTGTTTTTT	CASSGQRNTGELFF
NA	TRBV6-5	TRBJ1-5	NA	TGTGCCAGCGGAAGGACAGCGGGGCAGCCCCAGCATTTT	CASGRTAGQPQHF
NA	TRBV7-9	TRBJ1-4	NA	TGTGCCAGCAGCGTAGGGCGGGGGGCCGCAACTAATGAAAAACTGTTTTTT	CASSVGRGAATNEKLFF
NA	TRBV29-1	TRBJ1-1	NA	TGCAGCGTGAGGCGGAATGCGGACACTGAAGCTTTCTTT	CSVRRNADTEAFF
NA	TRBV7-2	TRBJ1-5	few	TGTGCCAGCAGCCTGTCGGGGGCTGGCAATCAGCCCCAGCATTTT	CASSLSGAGNQPQHF
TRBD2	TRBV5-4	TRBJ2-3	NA	TGTGCCAGCAGCTGGACTAGCGGGACGGCAGATACGCAGTATTTT	CASSWTSGTADTQYF
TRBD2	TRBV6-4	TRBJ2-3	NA	TGTGCCAGCAGTGCTGAAGCGGGAGGGCGCGGAACAGATACGCAGTATTTT	CASSAEAGGRGTDTQYF
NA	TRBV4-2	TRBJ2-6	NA	TGTGCCAGCAGCCAACCCACAGGGTCTGGGGCCAACGTCCTGACTTTC	CASSQPTGSGANVLTF
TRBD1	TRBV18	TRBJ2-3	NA	TGTGCCAGCTCCCCTACGGGACAGGGTTTCACAGATACGCAGTATTTT	CASSPTGQGFTDTQYF
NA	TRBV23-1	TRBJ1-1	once	TGCGCCAGCAGTCCCTGGACCGGGAACACTGAAGCTTTCTTT	CASSPWTGNTEAFF
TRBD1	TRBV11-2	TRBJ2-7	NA	TGTGCCAGCAGCTTAGGGACAGGTCACGAGCAGTACTTC	CASSLGTGHEQYF
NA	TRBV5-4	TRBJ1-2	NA	TGTGCCAGCAGCTTGGAGGGCTATGGCTACACCTTC	CASSLEGYGYTF
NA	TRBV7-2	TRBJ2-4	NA	TGTGCCAGCAGCTTACAGACAGGAGTGGGGAACATTCAGTACTTC	CASSLQTGVGNIQYF
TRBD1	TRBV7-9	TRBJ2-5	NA	TGTGCCAGCAGCTCAAGCCTCGGACAGGGGGCGGGTGAGACCCAGTACTTC	CASSSSLGQGAGETQYF
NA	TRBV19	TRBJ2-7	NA	TGTGCCAGTAGTGCCGACAGGCTTCCACTTTACGAGCAGTACTTC	CASSADRLPLYEQYF
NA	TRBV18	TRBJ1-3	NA	TGTGCCAGCTCTAACAGGGCGAGTTCGAAAGGAAACACCATATATTTT	CASSNRASSKGNTIYF
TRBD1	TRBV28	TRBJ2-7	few	TGTGCCAGCACTTCCTCAACCGGGACAGCGACCTACGAGCAGTACTTC	CASTSSTGTATYEQYF
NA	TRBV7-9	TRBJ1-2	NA	TGTGCCAGCAGCCCGGCCTGGGGGGGGACCTATGGCTACACCTTC	CASSPAWGGTYGYTF
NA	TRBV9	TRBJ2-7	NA	TGTGCCAGCAGCCTCGCCCCTCTGGCTTACGAGCAGTACTTC	CASSLAPLAYEQYF
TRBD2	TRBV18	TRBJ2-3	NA	TGTGCCAGCTCCTTTAGCGGGAGTGGCCATACGCAGTATTTT	CASSFSGSGHTQYF
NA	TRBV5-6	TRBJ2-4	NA	TGTGCCAGCAGCTTGTCAGGGAAGGGAGCCAAAAACATTCAGTACTTC	CASSLSGKGAKNIQYF
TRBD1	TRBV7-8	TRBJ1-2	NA	TGTGCCAGCAGCCCTCGGACAGGGGTTAACTATGGCTACACCTTC	CASSPRTGVNYGYTF
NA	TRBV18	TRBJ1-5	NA	TGTGCCAGCTCACTGAACTCACAGGGAATGGAGATATATGGTGCCGGGTATAGCAATCAGCCCCAGCATTTT	CASSLNSQGMEIYGAGYSNQPQHF
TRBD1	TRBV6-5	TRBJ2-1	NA	TGTGCCAGCAGTTCCCTACAGGGGCGGAATGAGCAGTTCTTC	CASSSLQGRNEQFF
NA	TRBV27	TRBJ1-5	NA	TGTGCCAGCAGACCAGGACAGATCAATCAGCCCCAGCATTTT	CASRPGQINQPQHF
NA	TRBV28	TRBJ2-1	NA	TGTGCCAGCAGCAAGACTGTCAATGAGCAGTTCTTC	CASSKTVNEQFF
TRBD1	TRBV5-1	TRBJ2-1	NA	TGCGCCAGCAGCTCGGGACAGGGTTTGGATGAGCAGTTCTTC	CASSSGQGLDEQFF
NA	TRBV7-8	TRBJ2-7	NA	TGTGCCAGCAGCTTAAGGGACACTTACGAGCAGTACTTC	CASSLRDTYEQYF
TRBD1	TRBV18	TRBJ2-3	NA	TGTGCCAGCTCACCACTGGGACAGGGCACAGATACGCAGTATTTT	CASSPLGQGTDTQYF
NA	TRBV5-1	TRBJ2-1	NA	TGCGCCAGCAGCTTAGGGGACAACTACAATGAGCAGTTCTTC	CASSLGDNYNEQFF
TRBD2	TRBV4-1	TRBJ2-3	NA	TGCGCCAGCAGCCGACTAGCGACTACGGGCGCAGATACGCAGTATTTT	CASSRLATTGADTQYF
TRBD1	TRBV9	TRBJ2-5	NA	TGTGCCAGCAGCGTAGGCGCAGGGGGCTTAGAGACCCAGTACTTC	CASSVGAGGLETQYF
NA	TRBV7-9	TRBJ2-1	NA	TGTGCCAGCAGCTTTTTTGACGGGACTGAGCAGTTCTTC	CASSFFDGTEQFF
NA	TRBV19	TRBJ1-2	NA	TGTGCCAGTTCTCCCGGGACTGAGAGTGGCTACACCTTC	CASSPGTESGYTF
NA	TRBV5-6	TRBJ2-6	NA	TGTGCCAGCAGGCCCTGGGGCTCTGGGGCCAACGTCCTGACTTTC	CASRPWGSGANVLTF
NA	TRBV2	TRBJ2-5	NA	TGTGCCAGCAGTGGGGACGATACGGAGACCCAGTACTTC	CASSGDDTETQYF
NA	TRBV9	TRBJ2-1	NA	TGTGCCAGCAGCGTAGCTCTGGGACGTATAGCCAATGAGCAGTTCTTC	CASSVALGRIANEQFF
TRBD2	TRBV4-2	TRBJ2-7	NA	TGTGCCAGCAGCCAAGATGCTAGCGGGCTCTACGAGCAGTACTTC	CASSQDASGLYEQYF